This T cell receptor beta chain was recovered during a study of T cells in Graves' hyperthyroidism and ophthalmopathy. Amplified TCR beta CDR3 regions derived from RNA transcripts. The HTBI primer set served for first-round RT-PCR of the TCR CDR3. TCRdb re-analysed the multiplex PCR reads in MiXCR, keeping a single row per CDR3 protein. The sample has 700,000 or so distinct CDR3 sequences, about 16% seen once; the top ten hold roughly 8%. The length of the CDR3 is 15 residues. Germline values: CDR1 MDHEN, CDR2 SYDVKM. J gave up 5 bases and V 5 bases, and 8 bases lay outside the gene matches. This clonotype was counted at least ten times. The antigen is not known. Study-level points and caveats: Separating ophthalmopathy from stable hyperthyroidism was achieved by a 13 V-J model.

This sample holds PBMCs from under 11 ml fresh peripheral blood. The chain recombines TRBV28 with TRBJ2-2, with TRBD2 matching 7 bases. The sequence was obtained from a man between 18 and 35 years old with Graves' hyperthyroidism. Sequencing was carried out using blood. The CDR3 loop reads CASSQISSGTGELFF. The CDR3 region has the DNA TGTGCCAGCAGTCAGATCTCTAGCGGAACCGGGGAGCTGTTTTTT.